This T cell receptor (beta chain) originates from a study of T cell repertoires in cytomegalovirus infection. About the study: Signatures in public TCR beta sequences pointed to both CMV infection and matching HLA type. General study results and limits: Carriage of CMV together with the relevant HLA was identifiable through cumulative public TCR beta family frequency.

The CDR3 contains 12 residues. V shed 3 bases and J shed 4 bases, with 9 bases lying between them. In germline, CDR1 is SQVTM, CDR2 ANQGSEA. This clonotype was detected only a few times. Its target is not known. TCRdb passed the reads through MiXCR, listing each CDR3 protein once. This sample has 490,000 or so distinct CDR3 sequences, with about 11% found just once. The sample comprised PBMCs. The chain couples TRBV29-1 to TRBJ2-5, with D perhaps matching TRBD2 (6 bases). This clonotype was obtained from a human donor in good health (CMV status not recorded). Some clones in this sample may be carry-over from other donors' samples. The CDR3, as DNA: TGCAGCGTTGACGGGGGAAGAGAGACCCAGTACTTC. It yields the protein CSVDGGRETQYF.